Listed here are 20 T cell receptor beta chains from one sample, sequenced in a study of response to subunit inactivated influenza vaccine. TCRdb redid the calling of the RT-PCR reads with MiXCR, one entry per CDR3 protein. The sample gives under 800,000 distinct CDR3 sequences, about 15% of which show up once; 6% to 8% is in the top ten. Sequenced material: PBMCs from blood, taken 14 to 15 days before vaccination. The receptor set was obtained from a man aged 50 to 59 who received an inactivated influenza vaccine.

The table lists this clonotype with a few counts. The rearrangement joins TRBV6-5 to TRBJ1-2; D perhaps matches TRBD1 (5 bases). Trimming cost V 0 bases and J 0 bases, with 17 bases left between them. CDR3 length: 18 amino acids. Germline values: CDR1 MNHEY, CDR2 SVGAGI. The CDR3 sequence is CASSYSSRALKANYGYTF. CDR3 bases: TGTGCCAGCAGTTACTCGAGCAGGGCTCTAAAGGCTAACTATGGCTACACCTTC.

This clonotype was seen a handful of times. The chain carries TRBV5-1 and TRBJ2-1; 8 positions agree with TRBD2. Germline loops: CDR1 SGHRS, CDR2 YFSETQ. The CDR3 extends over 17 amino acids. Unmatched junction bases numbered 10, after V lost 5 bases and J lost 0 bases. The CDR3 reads CASSSKRLAISYNEQFF. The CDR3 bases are TGCGCCAGCAGTTCGAAACGACTAGCGATCTCCTACAATGAGCAGTTCTTC. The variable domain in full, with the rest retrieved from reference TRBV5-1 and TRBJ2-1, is KAGVTQTPRYLIKTRGQQVTLSCSPISGHRSVSWYQQTPGQGLQFLFEYFSETQRNKGNFPGRFSGRQFSNSRSEMNVSTLELGDSALYLCASSSKRLAISYNEQFFGPGTRLTVL.

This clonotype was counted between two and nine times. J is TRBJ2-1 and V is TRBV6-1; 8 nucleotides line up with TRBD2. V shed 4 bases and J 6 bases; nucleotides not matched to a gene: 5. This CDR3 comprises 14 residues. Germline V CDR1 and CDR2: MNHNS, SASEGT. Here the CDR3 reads CASSATSVPNEQFF. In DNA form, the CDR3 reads TGTGCCAGCAGTGCGACTAGCGTCCCCAATGAGCAGTTCTTC.

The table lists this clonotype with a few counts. The CDR3 here is CASSPRPGANSPLHF. In DNA, the CDR3 is TGTGCCAGCAGTCCCAGACCGGGGGCTAATTCACCCCTCCACTTT. The chain recombines TRBV12-3 or TRBV12-4 with TRBJ1-6; a weak D match, TRBD1 (6 bases). The ends were cut back, 5 bases at V and 6 bases at J, with 14 bases in the middle. This CDR3 is 15 amino acids long.

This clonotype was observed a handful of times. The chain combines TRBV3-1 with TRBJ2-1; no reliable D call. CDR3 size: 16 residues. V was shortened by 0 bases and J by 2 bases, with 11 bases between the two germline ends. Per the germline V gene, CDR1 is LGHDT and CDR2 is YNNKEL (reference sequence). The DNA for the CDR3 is TGTGCCAGCAGCCAAGATCAATGGATAACCTACAATGAGCAGTTCTTC. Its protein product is CASSQDQWITYNEQFF.

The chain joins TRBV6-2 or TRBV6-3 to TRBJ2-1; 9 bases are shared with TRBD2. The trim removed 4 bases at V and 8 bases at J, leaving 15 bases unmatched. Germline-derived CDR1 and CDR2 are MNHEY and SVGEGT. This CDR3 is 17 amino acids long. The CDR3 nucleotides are TGTGCCAGCAGTTCCCCAAGGAGGGTAGCGGGAGTGGATGAGCAGTTCTTC. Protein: CASSSPRRVAGVDEQFF.

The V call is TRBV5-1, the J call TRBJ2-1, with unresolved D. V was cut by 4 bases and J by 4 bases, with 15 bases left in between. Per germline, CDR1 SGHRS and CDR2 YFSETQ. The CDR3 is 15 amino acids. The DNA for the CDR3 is TGCGCCAGCAGCCAGCGACTCGGAACGTACAATGAGCAGTTCTTC. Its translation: CASSQRLGTYNEQFF.

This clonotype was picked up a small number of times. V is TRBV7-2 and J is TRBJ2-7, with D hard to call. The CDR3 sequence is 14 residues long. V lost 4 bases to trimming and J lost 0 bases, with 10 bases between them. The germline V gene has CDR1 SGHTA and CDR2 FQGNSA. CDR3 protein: CASSSRLGSYEQYF. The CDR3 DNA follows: TGTGCCAGCAGCTCCCGGTTAGGCTCCTACGAGCAGTACTTC.

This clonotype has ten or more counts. For the CDR3, the DNA is TGTGCCAGCAGCCCCAGGACAGGGACCGGTGAAAAACTGTTTTTT. This translates into CASSPRTGTGEKLFF. V and J are TRBV7-8 and TRBJ1-4; 8 bases fit TRBD1. CDR1 and CDR2 from the germline V gene are SGHVS and FQNEAQ. The length of the CDR3 is 15 residues. V shed 5 bases and J 7 bases; nucleotides not matched to a gene: 9.

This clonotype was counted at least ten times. The DNA of the CDR3 is TGTGCCAGCAGTTCTAAAACAGGGAGAATCAATCAGCCCCAGCATTTT. Residues: CASSSKTGRINQPQHF. The chain combines TRBV12-3 or TRBV12-4 with TRBJ1-5; a weak D match, TRBD1 (6 bases). The germline V and J ends were trimmed by 4 bases and 3 bases, with 16 bases remaining between them. This CDR3 has 16 amino acids.

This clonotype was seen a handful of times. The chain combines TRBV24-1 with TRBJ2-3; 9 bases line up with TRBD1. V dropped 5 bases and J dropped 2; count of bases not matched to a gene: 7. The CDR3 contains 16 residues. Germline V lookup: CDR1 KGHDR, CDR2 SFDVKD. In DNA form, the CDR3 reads TGTGCCACCAGTGTCCGGGGACAGGGTCCCACAGATACGCAGTATTTT. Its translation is CATSVRGQGPTDTQYF.

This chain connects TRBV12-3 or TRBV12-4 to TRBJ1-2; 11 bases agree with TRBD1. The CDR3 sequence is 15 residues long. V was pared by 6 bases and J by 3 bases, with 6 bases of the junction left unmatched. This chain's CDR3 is CASRTGQGGYYGYTF. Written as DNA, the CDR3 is TGTGCCAGCAGGACGGGACAGGGGGGCTACTATGGCTACACCTTC.

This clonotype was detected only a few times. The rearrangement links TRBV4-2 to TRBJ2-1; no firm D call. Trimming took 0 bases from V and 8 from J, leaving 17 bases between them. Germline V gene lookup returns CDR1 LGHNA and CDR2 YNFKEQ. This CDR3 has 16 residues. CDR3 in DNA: TGTGCCAGCAGCCAAGAATTGGCCTACTCGAGAGATGAGCAGTTCTTC. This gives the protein CASSQELAYSRDEQFF.

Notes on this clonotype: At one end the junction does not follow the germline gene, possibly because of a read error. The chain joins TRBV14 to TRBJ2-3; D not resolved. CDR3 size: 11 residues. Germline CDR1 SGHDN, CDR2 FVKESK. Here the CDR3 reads CASSQDMTPVF. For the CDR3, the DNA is TGTGCCAGCAGCCAAGATATGACCCCTGTTTTT.

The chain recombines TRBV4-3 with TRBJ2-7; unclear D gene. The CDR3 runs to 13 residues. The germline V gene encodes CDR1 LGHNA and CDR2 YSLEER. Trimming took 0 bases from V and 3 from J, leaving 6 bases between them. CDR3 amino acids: CASSQDLDYEQYF. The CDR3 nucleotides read TGCGCCAGCAGCCAAGATCTCGACTACGAGCAGTACTTC.

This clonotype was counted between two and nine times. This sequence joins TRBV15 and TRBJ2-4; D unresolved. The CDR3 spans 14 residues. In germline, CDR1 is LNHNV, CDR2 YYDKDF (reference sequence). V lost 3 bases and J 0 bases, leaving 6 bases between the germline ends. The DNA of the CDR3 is TGTGCCACCAGCAGGGGCCTAGCCAAAAACATTCAGTACTTC. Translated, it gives CATSRGLAKNIQYF.

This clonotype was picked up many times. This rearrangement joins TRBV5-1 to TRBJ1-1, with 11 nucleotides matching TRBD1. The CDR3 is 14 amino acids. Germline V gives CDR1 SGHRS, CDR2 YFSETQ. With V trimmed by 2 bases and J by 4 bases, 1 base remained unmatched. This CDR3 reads CASSFGQGATEAFF. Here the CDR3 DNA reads TGCGCCAGCAGCTTCGGACAGGGGGCCACTGAAGCTTTCTTT.

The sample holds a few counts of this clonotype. The CDR3 loop is CASSDRGQWAKETQYF. For the CDR3, the DNA is TGTGCCAGCAGCGACAGGGGGCAATGGGCTAAAGAGACCCAGTACTTC. V gene TRBV12-3 or TRBV12-4 combines with J gene TRBJ2-5; 10 bases line up with TRBD1. J lost 3 bases, V lost 6 bases, and 10 bases had no gene match. The CDR3 is made up of 16 amino acids.

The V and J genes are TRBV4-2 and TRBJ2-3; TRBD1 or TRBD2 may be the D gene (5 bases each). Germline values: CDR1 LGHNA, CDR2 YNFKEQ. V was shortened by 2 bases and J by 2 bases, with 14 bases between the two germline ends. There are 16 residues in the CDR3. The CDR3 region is CASSQTTGTPTDTQYF. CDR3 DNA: TGTGCCAGCAGCCAAACGACCGGGACCCCCACAGATACGCAGTATTTT.

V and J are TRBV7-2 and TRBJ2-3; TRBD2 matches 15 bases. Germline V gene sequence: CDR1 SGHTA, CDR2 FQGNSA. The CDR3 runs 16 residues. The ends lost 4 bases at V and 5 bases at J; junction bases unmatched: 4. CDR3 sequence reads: CASSWTSGGVGDTQYF. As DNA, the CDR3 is TGTGCCAGCAGCTGGACTAGCGGGGGGGTTGGAGATACGCAGTATTTT.